This TCR beta chain was profiled in a study of cytomegalovirus exposure and HLA in healthy donors. As regards this clone: Its cognate antigen is unknown.

13 Jbeta primers and 60 Vbeta primers were used for the PCR. Sequenced by immunoSEQ multiplex PCR; TCRdb stores in-frame clones only, minus some. The sample contains 160,000 or so clones, 70% to 75% of which appear only once. Study-wide points: Common viral pathogens seemed, in a later analysis, to connect with several of the most significant clusters. Sequencing likely produced, as an artifact, a cluster of highly shared sequence variants. Rarity marked most TCR sequences, yet some public TCRs occurred in many donors. Later work showed greater clonal expansion in HLA-associated TCR beta chains than in equally common others.

J lost 5 bases, V lost 6 bases, and 8 bases had no gene match. CDR3 size: 15 residues. Germline values: CDR1 MNHEY, CDR2 SVGAGI. The chain carries TRBV6-5 and TRBJ2-3; TRBD2 aligns across 10 bases. The sample was PBMCs. The origin of this receptor is a man younger than 35 in good health and CMV-seropositive. CDR3: CASRGAGGLIDTQYF. In DNA form, the CDR3 reads TGTGCCAGCAGAGGAGCGGGGGGGCTTATAGATACGCAGTATTTT.